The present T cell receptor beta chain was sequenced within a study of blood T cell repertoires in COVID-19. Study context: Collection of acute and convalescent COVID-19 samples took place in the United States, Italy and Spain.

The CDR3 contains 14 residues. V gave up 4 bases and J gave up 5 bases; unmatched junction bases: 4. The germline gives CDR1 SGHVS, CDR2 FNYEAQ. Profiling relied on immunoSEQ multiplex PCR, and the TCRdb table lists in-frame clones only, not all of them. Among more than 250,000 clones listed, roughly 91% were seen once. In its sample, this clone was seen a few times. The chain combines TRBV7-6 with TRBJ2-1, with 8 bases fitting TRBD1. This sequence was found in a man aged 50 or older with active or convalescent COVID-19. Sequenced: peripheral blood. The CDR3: CASSSGTGHNEQFF. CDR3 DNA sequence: TGTGCCAGCAGCTCCGGGACAGGTCACAATGAGCAGTTCTTC.